This T cell receptor (beta chain) was profiled in a study of early T cells in non-severe SARS-CoV-2 infection. Study context: Sequencing of unsorted whole blood was done on bulk RNA, leaving chains unpaired.

This clonotype was recorded many times. Deletions cut 11 bases from V and 5 bases from J, with 15 bases between. Germline CDR1 and CDR2: ENHRY and SYGVKD. CDR3 length: 13 residues. Unique molecular identifier tags were affixed to discrete cDNA molecules. TCRdb used MiXCR to reprocess the 5' RACE reads, holding one entry per CDR3 protein. The sample records some 98,000 distinct CDR3 sequences, around a sixth being singletons. The chain recombines TRBV10-3 with TRBJ1-4; the D gene is possibly TRBD1 (6 bases). Sequencing used whole blood. The TCR comes from an adult who was a healthcare worker with PCR-confirmed SARS-CoV-2 infection or an uninfected control (not recorded which). For the CDR3, the DNA is TGTGCCTCTAAGGGGGGGCGGAATGAAAAACTGTTTTTT. Translation: CASKGGRNEKLFF.